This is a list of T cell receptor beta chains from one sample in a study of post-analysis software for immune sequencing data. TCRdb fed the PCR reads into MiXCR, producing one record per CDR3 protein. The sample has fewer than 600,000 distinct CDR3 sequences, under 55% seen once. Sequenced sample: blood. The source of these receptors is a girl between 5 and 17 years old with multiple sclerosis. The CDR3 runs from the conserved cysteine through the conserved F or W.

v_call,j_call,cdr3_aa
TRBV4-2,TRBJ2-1,CANSQDQLAAVYNEQFF
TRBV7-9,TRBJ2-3,CASSLSGSGRPPTDTQYF
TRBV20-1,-,CSARLFSGSDEQYF
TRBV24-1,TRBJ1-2,CATSDRWNYGYTF
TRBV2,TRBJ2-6,CASSARLAGFSGANVLTF
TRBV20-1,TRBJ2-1,CSARDAGLAGMYNEQFF
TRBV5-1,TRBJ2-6,CASSLGPISNSGANVLTF
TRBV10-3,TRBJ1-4,CAIASGTDNEKLFF
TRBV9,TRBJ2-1,CASSGVTIGGEQFF
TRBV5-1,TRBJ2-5,CASSWGNYTVGETQYF
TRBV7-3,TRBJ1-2,CASSLEAGGAGYTF
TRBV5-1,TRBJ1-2,CASSLDQGAYGYTF
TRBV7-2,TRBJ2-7,CASSESGRAVEQYF
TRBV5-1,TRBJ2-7,CASSSGAGVSVEQYF
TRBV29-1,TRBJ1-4,CSAAGTGRGTNEKRFF